The T cell receptor beta chain under discussion was sequenced for a study of T-cell reconstitution after alpha-beta-depleted transplantation in children (dated by TCRdb to 2016 to 2017). Turning to the overall study: T-cell immune reconstitution after TCRalphabeta/CD19-depleted allogeneic hematopoietic cell transplantation in children was quantitatively tracked in the study by means of TCR repertoire profiling. Study-wide findings and limitations: About two months after transplant, the apparently early recovery of alphabetaT-cell counts reportedly depended on just several hundred clones that had expanded rapidly and came from non-depleted graft cells. Hyperexpanded clone frequencies declined over subsequent months; after one year, T-cell counts and TCRbeta diversity were mostly attributed to newly produced T cells. The high TCRbeta diversity at day 60 in some patients was ascribed to recipient T cells and intrathymic progenitors that had survived conditioning.

The CDR3 covers 13 residues, taking in both the cysteine and the phenylalanine. Just CDR3 DNA is preserved here, 39 bases in frame from base 1. The germline V gene (reference sequence) yields DFQATT for CDR1 and SNEGSKA for CDR2. V and J lose 4 bases and 3 bases, and a span of 13 bases separates them. A note on this clonotype: The antigen it recognizes is unknown. No base qualities exist here, and no much larger clone lies one base off it.

The treatment or condition tag for this specimen amounts to: allogeneic hematopoietic cell transplantation with graft depleted of TCRalphabeta T cells and CD19 B cells. The transplant recipients were children given TCRalphabeta/CD19-depleted allogeneic hematopoietic cell grafts. The protocol used for the library was PCR. Sequencing instrument: Illumina HiSeq 2500. TCR libraries were prepared with molecular barcoding, using unique molecular identifiers to normalize TCRbeta repertoire quantification. TCRdb trimmed public reads at Q25 via fastp, called clones via MiXCR and kept in-frame beta chains. Entries are consolidated by CDR3 protein sequence, retaining the most common genes and DNA. The table for this sample lists some 440,000 distinct CDR3 sequences; under 20% of them were counted only once. The ten largest clones take up about 32% of the sample.

Sequencing was performed on PBMCs, mostly from graft donor cells, taken 360 days after TCRalphabeta/CD19-depleted stem cell transplant. Recombination linked TRBV20-1 to TRBJ2-7, and the D gene may be TRBD1, 6 bases matching. The source is a boy younger than two who had a stem cell transplant for Wiskott-Aldrich syndrome, so the T cells may come from the graft donor. The nucleotide sequence reads as follows: TGCAGTGCTAAGAAGACAGGCCTCTACGAGCAGTACTTC. This codes for CSAKKTGLYEQYF.